The 15 T cell receptor beta chains below were found in one sample sequenced in a study of multiple sclerosis patients with progressive multifocal leukoencephalopathy. Generated by immunoSEQ multiplex PCR, the TCRdb table keeps only in-frame clones and is missing some. The sample includes some 30,000 clones, approximately 85% seen only once; the top ten take roughly 12%. Described time point: time of PML onset. Sample: PBMCs, taken from a patient treated with natalizumab. These receptors were taken from a woman aged 30 to 39 with progressive multifocal leukoencephalopathy.

This sequence joins TRBV27 and TRBJ2-1; tentative D call: TRBD2 (6 bases). CDR1 is MNHEY and CDR2 is SMNVEV in the germline V gene (reference sequence). The CDR3 length is 13 residues. Trimming left V 6 bases short and J 4 bases short, with 10 bases between. The CDR3 reads CASRTGVYNEQFF. The CDR3 nucleotides read TGTGCCAGCAGGACGGGAGTATACAATGAGCAGTTCTTC.

The chain combines TRBV7-6 with TRBJ1-5; 7 bases are a match to TRBD1. Germline V lookup: CDR1 SGHVS, CDR2 FNYEAQ. CDR3 length: 16 amino acids. Trimming cost V 5 bases and J 3 bases; bases outside gene matches: 10. The CDR3 DNA sequence: TGTGCCAGCAGCCCTAATCCAGGGGGTTTCAATCAGCCCCAGCATTTT. Protein product: CASSPNPGGFNQPQHF.

This clone was seen only once. J is TRBJ2-5 and V is TRBV18, with TRBD2 identical over 10 bases. Trimming took 3 bases from V and 4 from J; bases not matched to a gene: 11. The germline gives CDR1 KGHSH, CDR2 LQKENI. The CDR3 runs 17 residues. CDR3 coding DNA: TGTGCCAGCTCACCGTATTTCTCTAGCGGGGGCGGAGAGACCCAGTACTTC. Protein: CASSPYFSSGGGETQYF.

The V and J genes are TRBV20-1 and TRBJ1-1, with D possibly TRBD1 on 5 matching bases. CDR1 is DFQATT and CDR2 is SNEGSKA in the germline V gene (reference sequence). The CDR3 covers 11 residues. Trimming stripped 3 bases from V and 4 bases from J, with 6 bases between. The CDR3 region is CSARGVTEAFF. In DNA form, the CDR3 reads TGCAGTGCTAGGGGGGTCACTGAAGCTTTCTTT.

CDR3 nucleotides: TGTGCCAGCAGCTTACTAGGACTAGCGGGAGGGCCAAGGCAGTACTTC. This codes for CASSLLGLAGGPRQYF. V usage is TRBV7-2 and J usage is TRBJ2-7; 15 nucleotides line up with TRBD2. In germline, CDR1 is SGHTA, CDR2 FQGNSA. CDR3 length: 16 residues. V was clipped by 2 bases and J by 9 bases; unmatched bases: 8.

The CDR3 sequence: CASSKRTSGGARAYNEQFF. The CDR3 bases are TGTGCCAGCTCAAAAAGGACTAGCGGGGGGGCCAGGGCCTACAATGAGCAGTTCTTC. The rearrangement uses TRBV18 and TRBJ2-1, with 15 nucleotides matching TRBD2. Losses at the gene ends were 5 bases for V and 2 bases for J; bases not matched to a gene: 10. Per germline, CDR1 KGHSH and CDR2 LQKENI. The CDR3 runs to 19 residues.

This chain connects TRBV5-6 to TRBJ2-1, with 7 bases lining up with TRBD1. The V gene's germline CDR1 is SGHDT and CDR2 YYEEEE. CDR3 size: 17 residues. After removal of 0 bases from V and 2 bases from J, the junction contained 8 bases not matched to a gene. Here the CDR3 DNA reads TGTGCCAGCAGCTTGGAGAGGGGTACAGGGGCCTACAATGAGCAGTTCTTC. Its protein is CASSLERGTGAYNEQFF.

The genes are TRBV6-6 and TRBJ1-1; the match to TRBD1 covers 7 bases. The CDR3 has 13 amino acids. V lost 6 bases, J lost 5 bases, and 6 bases stayed unmatched. Germline loops: CDR1 MNHNY, CDR2 SVGAGI (reference sequence). Here the CDR3 DNA reads TGTGCCAGCAGGGAGGGGGCGAAAACTGAAGCTTTCTTT. The encoded protein is CASREGAKTEAFF.

This chain links TRBV11-2 with TRBJ2-7; 12 bases agree with TRBD2. CDR1 is SGHAT and CDR2 is FQNNGV in the germline V gene. The length of the CDR3 is 18 residues. Trimming removed 1 base from V and 3 bases from J; junction bases left unmatched: 10. This CDR3 is CASSLGPSGRAAYYEQYF. The CDR3 nucleotides are TGTGCCAGCAGCTTAGGGCCTAGCGGGAGGGCCGCGTACTACGAGCAGTACTTC.

The chain has TRBV28 and TRBJ1-3; D remains unclear. Per germline, CDR1 MDHEN and CDR2 SYDVKM. This CDR3 region has 15 residues. V lost 5 bases and J lost 0, with 11 bases in between. CDR3 sequence (DNA): TGTGCCAGCAGTCCCTTTCAGGTCTCTGGAAACACCATATATTTT. This translates into CASSPFQVSGNTIYF.

This chain uses TRBV7-9 with TRBJ2-5; TRBD1 matches 7 bases. This CDR3 spans 16 amino acids. Germline lookup yields CDR1 SEHNR and CDR2 FQNEAQ (reference sequence). Unmatched junction bases numbered 6, after V lost 0 bases and J lost 2 bases. The CDR3 bases are TGTGCCAGCAGCTTAGCGGGACAGCTTATTCAAGAGACCCAGTACTTC. It translates to CASSLAGQLIQETQYF.

The rearrangement uses TRBV9 and TRBJ2-1; 8 nucleotides line up with TRBD1. Per the germline V gene, CDR1 is SGDLS and CDR2 is YYNGEE. The CDR3 extends over 17 amino acids. V lost 3 bases, J lost 2 bases, and 10 bases stayed unmatched. CDR3 amino acids: CASSAQFTGGTYNEQFF. The CDR3, as DNA: TGTGCCAGCAGCGCTCAGTTTACAGGGGGGACCTACAATGAGCAGTTCTTC.

In nucleotides, the CDR3 is TGTGCCAGCAGCGAGAGGACGGGTTGGGAAAACATTCAGTACTTC. It is translated as CASSERTGWENIQYF. The V call is TRBV9, the J call TRBJ2-4, with no clear D. In germline, CDR1 is SGDLS, CDR2 YYNGEE. V was trimmed by 3 bases and J by 5 bases, leaving 15 bases between them. CDR3 size: 15 residues.

This chain links TRBV28 with TRBJ1-2, with TRBD1 matching over 8 bases. This CDR3 has 14 residues. Trimming took 6 bases from V and 10 from J; bases not matched to a gene: 13. CDR1 and CDR2 from the germline V gene are MDHEN and SYDVKM. The DNA of the CDR3 is TGTGCCAGCAGCACACCGGGACAGGAGGTAGCCTACACCTTC. It is translated as CASSTPGQEVAYTF.

The J gene is TRBJ1-1, the V gene TRBV18; D unresolved. The CDR3 covers 14 residues. Germline CDR1 is KGHSH and CDR2 is LQKENI. V shed 5 bases and J shed 4 bases, with 14 bases lying between them. CDR3: CASSEGYVGTEAFF. In DNA form, the CDR3 reads TGTGCCAGCTCAGAGGGTTACGTGGGCACTGAAGCTTTCTTT.